Described below is a single TCR beta chain sequence and its context. Generated by immunoSEQ multiplex PCR, the TCRdb table keeps only in-frame clones and is missing some. The data contain fewer than 250,000 clones, roughly 80% of them singletons. The data were obtained in a study of blood T cell repertoires in COVID-19. Background on the study: Spain, Italy and the United States supplied samples that represented acute and convalescent COVID-19.

Germline CDR1 is MNHEY and CDR2 is SVGEGT. V lost 5 bases and J 10 bases, leaving 11 bases between the germline ends. The CDR3 is made up of 11 amino acids. The source is a woman of 80 years or more with acute or convalescent COVID-19. What was sequenced was peripheral blood. This chain joins TRBV6-2 or TRBV6-3 and TRBJ1-1; D is possibly TRBD1 (5 bases). The CDR3 sequence is CASSNGGAAFF. DNA of the CDR3: TGTGCCAGCAGTAATGGAGGGGCAGCTTTCTTT.